Presented here are 10 T cell receptor beta chains from one specimen sequenced in a study of T cell repertoires in cytomegalovirus infection. Each CDR3 protein is one row after TCRdb ran MiXCR on the reads. The table records approximately 730,000 distinct CDR3 sequences, 25% to 35% of them present only once. These TCRs are of unknown antigen specificity. The specimen comprised cultured CD8+ T cells from PBMCs, sampled from culture after CMV antigen stimulation. The receptors were gathered from a human donor in good health (CMV status not recorded). Some clones in this sample may be carry-over from other donors' samples.

The table lists this clonotype with a few counts. This chain connects TRBV7-6 to TRBJ2-5; D unresolved. V was pared by 0 bases and J by 1 base, with 12 bases between. Germline V gene sequence: CDR1 SGHVS, CDR2 FNYEAQ. CDR3 length equals 16 residues. Written as DNA, the CDR3 is TGTGCCAGCAGCTTAGCGGTTTCCGAATTCCAAGAGACCCAGTACTTC. Its translation is CASSLAVSEFQETQYF.

This rearrangement joins TRBV27 to TRBJ1-2; a weak D match, TRBD1 (5 bases). The CDR3 has 15 amino acids. V gave up 2 bases and J gave up 8 bases, with 18 bases separating them. The germline CDR1 and CDR2 sequences are MNHEY and SMNVEV (reference sequence). The CDR3 DNA follows: TGTGCCAGCAGTTTAAGGCCGGGGTGGGGGGAAGGCTACACCTTC. Its protein product is CASSLRPGWGEGYTF.

The V call is TRBV28, the J call TRBJ2-3; 10 bases are a match to TRBD2. The V and J ends lost 6 bases and 0 bases, in that order; junction bases with no gene match: 3. The CDR3 consists of 15 residues. Germline assignment: CDR1 MDHEN and CDR2 SYDVKM. The CDR3 DNA is TGTGCCAGCAGAAGTAGCGGGGGGAGCACAGATACGCAGTATTTT. Translated: CASRSSGGSTDTQYF.

This clonotype occurred a few times. The rearrangement uses TRBV7-8 and TRBJ2-7; maybe TRBD1 (5 bases). The V gene lost 0 bases and the J gene lost 6 bases, with 12 bases spanning the gap. The germline CDR1 and CDR2 sequences are SGHVS and FQNEAQ. The CDR3 contains 14 residues. CDR3 loop: CASSLAAGHTEQYV. The CDR3 DNA reads TGTGCCAGCAGCTTAGCGGCAGGACACACCGAGCAGTACGTC.

This clonotype was detected a few times. The chain couples TRBV25-1 to TRBJ1-2; TRBD1 agrees at 7 bases. Germline CDR1 is MGHDK and CDR2 is SYGVNS. The CDR3 loop spans 17 amino acids. Unmatched junction bases numbered 10, after V lost 1 base and J lost 2 bases. CDR3 region: CASSEFEQRDSNYGYTF. CDR3 DNA sequence: TGTGCCAGCAGTGAATTCGAGCAGCGGGACAGCAACTATGGCTACACCTTC.

This clonotype was observed a handful of times. J is TRBJ1-5 and V is TRBV4-1; D gene uncertain. The ends were cut back, 4 bases at V and 2 bases at J, with 15 bases in the middle. This CDR3 region has 16 residues. Germline assignment: CDR1 MGHRA and CDR2 YSYEKL. The CDR3, as DNA: TGCGCCAGCAGCCCCCTGGCGGGGTTGGGCAATCAGCCCCAGCATTTT. The encoded protein is CASSPLAGLGNQPQHF.

The rearrangement uses TRBV6-1 and TRBJ2-5; 8 bases align to TRBD2. V trimming: 5 bases; J trimming: 1 base; junction bases outside the gene matches: 12. This CDR3 region has 17 residues. Germline V gene data show CDR1 as MNHNS and CDR2 as SASEGT. The CDR3 protein is CASSNPQAGAFQETQYF. The CDR3 DNA reads TGTGCCAGCAGTAACCCACAAGCGGGGGCTTTCCAAGAGACCCAGTACTTC.

The chain carries TRBV7-6 and TRBJ2-5; TRBD2 might be the D (7 bases). The CDR3 is made up of 16 amino acids. The V end lost 4 bases, the J end lost 2 bases, and 17 bases lay between the germline ends. CDR1 and CDR2 from the germline V gene are SGHVS and FNYEAQ. The CDR3 DNA reads as TGTGCCAGCAGCTCCCCCCCGGAGGGGGGGCAAGAGACCCAGTACTTC. Translation gives CASSSPPEGGQETQYF. The full variable domain, with the rest looked up from reference TRBV7-6 and TRBJ2-5, is GAGVSQSPRYKVTKRGQDVALRCDPISGHVSLYWYRQALGQGPEFLTYFNYEAQQDKSGLPNDRFSAERPEGSISTLTIQRTEQRDSAMYRCASSSPPEGGQETQYFGPGTRLLVL.

This clonotype was detected many times. V usage is TRBV7-6 and J usage is TRBJ2-1, with TRBD2 matching over 7 bases. V shed 1 base, J shed 8 bases, and the junction held 5 bases outside the gene matches. CDR1 and CDR2 (germline): SGHVS, FNYEAQ. CDR3 length: 14 residues. The CDR3, as DNA: TGTGCCAGCAGCTTAGGGGGGGGTCGGTATGAGCAGTTCTTC. Residues: CASSLGGGRYEQFF.

This clonotype came up many times. The rearrangement uses TRBV27 and TRBJ1-2; D possibly corresponds to TRBD1 (5 bases). Germline CDR1 and CDR2: MNHEY and SMNVEV (reference sequence). Trimming pared 4 bases from V and 3 bases from J, leaving 9 bases between. CDR3 length: 13 residues. CDR3 bases: TGTGCCAGCAGTTGGGGACGAGACTATGGCTACACCTTC. Amino acid sequence: CASSWGRDYGYTF.